The table lists the clone carrying this TCR delta chain with a count of one. TCRdb made new clone calls on the RT-PCR reads using CATT. The sample yields about 14,000 delta-chain clones, approximately 33% seen once. V lost 3 bases, J lost 4 bases, and 2 bases stayed unmatched. Germline assignment: CDR1 GEAIGNYY and CDR2 EKD. The CDR3 sequence is 13 residues long. The data originate from a study of gamma-delta T cells after stem cell transplantation. The sample comprised gamma-delta T cells. This rearrangement joins TRDV2 to TRDJ1; 9 bases match TRDD3. The TCR comes from a human donor. It is not recorded whose cells these are; they may come from a transplant donor. The CDR3 DNA is TGTGCCTGTGACGTACTGGGGGACGATAAACTCATCTTT. It specifies CACDVLGDDKLIF.